This T cell receptor (beta chain) was captured by sequencing in a study of T cells in Graves' hyperthyroidism and ophthalmopathy. This clonotype has at least ten counts. Those with hyperthyroidism were 18 to 65 years old, newly diagnosed, and ill for under 2 months. Patients showing uncontrolled infection, other autoimmune disease, pregnancy or lactation were ineligible. The TCR beta CDR3 regions underwent amplification using RNA transcripts as the source. HTBI primers were employed in a first-round RT-PCR of the TCR CDR3. TCRdb re-analysed the multiplex PCR reads in MiXCR, keeping a single row per CDR3 protein. The top ten clones hold over 25% of a sample with a few hundred thousand distinct CDR3 sequences, 13% to 15% of them seen once. Germline V gives CDR1 LGHDT, CDR2 YNNKEL (reference sequence). V shed 2 bases and J 4 bases; nucleotides not matched to a gene: 1. CDR3 size: 13 residues.

The source material was blood. The receptor was isolated from a woman between 50 and 59 years old with Graves' hyperthyroidism that later progressed to Graves' ophthalmopathy. The chain carries TRBV3-1 and TRBJ2-5, with 7 nucleotides matching TRBD1. The DNA for the CDR3 is TGTGCCAGCAGCCAAAACAGGGGAGAGACCCAGTACTTC. It yields the protein CASSQNRGETQYF.